Given below is one TCR beta chain in context. There are a few counts of this clonotype. Its antigen is not yet known. Base qualities are not provided; no much larger clone lies one nucleotide away. Ficoll-Paque density gradient centrifugation was the method used to isolate PBMCs. This sample stems from a study of T-cell memory formation after mild COVID-19 (dated by TCRdb to the early 2020s). Concerning the study at large: Most TCR sequence clusters were specific to one of the two donors. Longitudinal TCRalpha and TCRbeta repertoire sequencing tracked T-cell clones expanding and contracting after mild COVID-19 in a couple of donors. Two young, previously healthy adult volunteers made up the cohort, one male and one female. Results and caveats for the whole study, not just this receptor: From day 15 to 85, contracting clones showed balanced CD4/CD8 phenotypes, whereas a second wave of clones that expanded from day 15 to 37 leaned towards CD4+. Only a couple of mild cases were covered by the study, and larger cohorts that include severe cases with pre-infection samples were considered necessary. Contracting CD4+ clones turned up mainly in the CM and EM memory subsets, whereas EMRA was where CD8+ clones were enriched. Some responding clones were found in pre-infection memory, which suggests that pre-existing cross-reactive memory T cells took part in the SARS-CoV-2 response. The second-wave clones that peaked on day 37 were not confirmed to be SARS-CoV-2 specific.

Sequencing was carried out with an Illumina NovaSeq 6000. TCRalpha and TCRbeta cDNA libraries were constructed by 5'RACE with constant-segment primers, with sample barcodes and unique molecular identifiers being introduced. Trizol reagent was used to extract RNA from every sample. Library amplification was performed in two PCR steps, and a second sample barcode and Illumina TruSeq adapters were introduced in the second step. The libraries were sequenced on an Illumina NovaSeq using 2 x 150 bp paired-end reads. As for the original processing: The reads were demultiplexed and collapsed into UMI-guided consensus sequences using migec v1.2.7. Using mixcr v2.1.11, UMI consensuses were aligned to TRA and TRB V and J templates and then assembled into clonotypes. A clonotype was counted as expanded or contracted only if both edgeR and NoisET called the change significant, with noise models trained on biological replicates. For edgeR calls, the thresholds were a false discovery rate-adjusted p below 0.01 and a log2 fold-change of 1. PCA with hierarchical clustering of max-normalized trajectories of the 1000 most abundant clonotypes was used as exploratory dynamics analysis. Each responding clone was given a CD4 or CD8 phenotype based on the CD4+ and CD8+ repertoires, which had been sequenced separately. The public reads were quality trimmed at Q25 with fastp and then assembled into clones with MiXCR by TCRdb, keeping productive beta chains. Rows are unified per CDR3 protein, each entry keeping the most common DNA and genes. The V and J calls shown here were made by TCRdb, not taken from the authors' results. This sample holds some 600,000 distinct CDR3 sequences; 17% were observed only once. The ten largest account for around 7.8% of the sample.

Sequences were obtained from PBMCs or a T cell subset sorted from them (not recorded which). The source of this sequence is an adult woman who had mild COVID-19 (a few samples of this study predate the infection). The sample titles of this study are shuffled in the database, so cell type and time point are left out; the donor was told from shared clones.

The CDR3 reads CSATRGGGTKNTEAFF. The DNA sequence is TGCAGCGCCACCAGGGGCGGGGGGACAAAGAACACTGAAGCTTTCTTT. The V gene is TRBV29-1 and the J gene is TRBJ1-1; TRBD1 might be the D gene, on 6 matching bases. Between the V and J ends, shortened by 7 bases and 1 base respectively, the junction contains 22 bases. Based on the germline V gene, the CDR1 and CDR2 sequences are SQVTM and ANQGSEA. The CDR3 numbers 16 residues from cysteine through phenylalanine. Only the CDR3 DNA stays, 48 bases, in frame from base 1.